This T cell receptor (beta chain) came from a study of T-cell memory formation after mild COVID-19. TCRdb reanalysed the 5' RACE reads using MiXCR and keeps one entry per CDR3 protein. The sample shows approximately 260,000 distinct CDR3 sequences, roughly 17% of them seen only once. The trim removed 5 bases at V and 3 bases at J, leaving 4 bases unmatched. The germline gives CDR1 MNHNY, CDR2 SVGAGI (reference sequence). The CDR3 loop spans 15 amino acids. This TCR was recovered from a man younger than 35 who had mild COVID-19 (a few samples of this study predate the infection). Cell type and time point are not known. The sample consisted of PBMCs or a T cell subset sorted from them (not recorded which). The J gene is TRBJ2-1, the V gene TRBV6-6; 10 bases fit TRBD2. For the CDR3, the DNA is TGTGCCAGCAGTCCACTAGCGGGGTACTACAATGAGCAGTTCTTC. This encodes CASSPLAGYYNEQFF.